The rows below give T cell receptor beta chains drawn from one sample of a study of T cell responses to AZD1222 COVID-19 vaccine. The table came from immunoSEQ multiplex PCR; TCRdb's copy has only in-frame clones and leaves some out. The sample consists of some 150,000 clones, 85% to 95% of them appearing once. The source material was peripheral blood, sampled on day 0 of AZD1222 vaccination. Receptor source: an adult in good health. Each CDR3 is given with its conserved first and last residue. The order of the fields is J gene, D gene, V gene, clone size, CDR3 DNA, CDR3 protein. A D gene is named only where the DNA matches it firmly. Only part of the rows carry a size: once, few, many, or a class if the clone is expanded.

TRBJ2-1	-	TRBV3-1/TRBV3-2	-	TGTGCCAGCAGCCACCTCACAGGCAGTTCCTACAATGAGCAGTTCTTC	CASSHLTGSSYNEQFF
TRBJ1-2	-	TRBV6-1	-	TGTGCCAGCAGTGAACTTTTCGAGCGGACCTTC	CASSELFERTF
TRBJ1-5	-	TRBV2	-	TGTGCCAGCAGTGAGCAGGGTACCCCGCCCCAGCATTTT	CASSEQGTPPQHF
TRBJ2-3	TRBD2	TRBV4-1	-	TGCGCCAGCAGCCAAGTCACTAGCGGGAGGCAGGCGCAGTATTTT	CASSQVTSGRQAQYF
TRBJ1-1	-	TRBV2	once	TGTGCCAGCACCCGGGACACTGAAGCTTTCTTT	CASTRDTEAFF
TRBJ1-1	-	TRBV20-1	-	TGCAGTGCTAGGGCCAGGGGTGAAGCTTTCTTT	CSARARGEAFF
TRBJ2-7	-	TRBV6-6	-	TGTGCCAGCAGTTACGACGACTACTCCTACGAGCAGTACTTC	CASSYDDYSYEQYF
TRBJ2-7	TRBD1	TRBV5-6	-	TGTGCCAGCAGATTTGACAGGGTGCAGAAGGAGCAGTACTTC	CASRFDRVQKEQYF
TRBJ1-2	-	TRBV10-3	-	TGTGCCATCAGTGAGGGGAATGGCTACACCTTC	CAISEGNGYTF
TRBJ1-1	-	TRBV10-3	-	TGTGCCATCAGTGAGCCAAGGAGGGTAGAAGCTTTCTTT	CAISEPRRVEAFF
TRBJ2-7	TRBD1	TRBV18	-	TGTGCCAGCTCACCGGACAGGGGCGAGCAGTACTTC	CASSPDRGEQYF
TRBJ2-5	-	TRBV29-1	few	TGCAGCGTTGAGCGGCAGGGAGAAGAGACCCAGTACTTC	CSVERQGEETQYF
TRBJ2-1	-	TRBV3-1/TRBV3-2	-	TGTGCCAGCAGCCAAGGGCCCTCCTACAATGAGCAGTTCTTC	CASSQGPSYNEQFF
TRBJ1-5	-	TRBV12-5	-	TGTGCTAGTGGTTTGACACGGTCCCGACAGTCATGGCATCAGCCCCAGCATTTT	CASGLTRSRQSWHQPQHF
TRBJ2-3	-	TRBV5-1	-	TGCGCCAGCAGCTTGGCCTCGGGACCGCCAGATACGCAGTATTTT	CASSLASGPPDTQYF
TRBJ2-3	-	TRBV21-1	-	TGTGCCAGCAGCAAAGGCGGTAGCGGGGGGTCCGATACGCAGTATTTT	CASSKGGSGGSDTQYF
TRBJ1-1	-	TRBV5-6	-	TGTGCCAGCAGCTTTTTAGGGGCCAGCACTGAAGCTTTCTTT	CASSFLGASTEAFF
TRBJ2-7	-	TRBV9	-	TGTGCCAGCAGCGTAGAGGGCAGTACCTACGAGCAGTACTTC	CASSVEGSTYEQYF
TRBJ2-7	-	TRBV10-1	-	TGCGCCAGTCAAGCGAGGGTGGGCGAGCAGTACTTC	CASQARVGEQYF
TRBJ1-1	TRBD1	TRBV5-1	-	TGCGCCAGCAGCACCGGGACAGCGGGGACTGAAGCTTTCTTT	CASSTGTAGTEAFF
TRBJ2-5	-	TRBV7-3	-	TGTGCCAGCAGCGTCGGAACGGGGGAGACCCAGTACTTC	CASSVGTGETQYF
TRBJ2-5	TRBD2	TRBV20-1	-	TGCAGTGCTAGTACAGGGACTAGCGGGACCCAAGAGACCCAGTACTTC	CSASTGTSGTQETQYF
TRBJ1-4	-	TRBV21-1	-	TGTGCCAGCAGCAACCGGCTCCGGGACAGGGTTGAAAAACTGTTTTTT	CASSNRLRDRVEKLFF
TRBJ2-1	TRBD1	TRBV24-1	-	TGTGCCACCAGTGATGGGGACAGGGGCCCCTACAATGAGCAGTTCTTC	CATSDGDRGPYNEQFF
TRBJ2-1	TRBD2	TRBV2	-	TGTGCCAGCAGAGCCGGGACTAGCGGATACAATGAGCAGTTCTTC	CASRAGTSGYNEQFF
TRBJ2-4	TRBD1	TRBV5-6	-	TGTGCCAGCAAACTCAGGGGGGCCAAAAACATTCAGTACTTC	CASKLRGAKNIQYF
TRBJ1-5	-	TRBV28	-	TGTGCCAGCAGTTTCTCGATTGGGACCTATAGCAATCAGCCCCAGCATTTT	CASSFSIGTYSNQPQHF
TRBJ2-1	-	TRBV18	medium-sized	TGTGCCAGCTCACCGAAGGACGGACTAGAGCAGTTCTTC	CASSPKDGLEQFF
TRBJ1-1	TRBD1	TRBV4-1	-	TGCGCCAGCAGCCGTATGACAGGGTACGTGAACACTGAAGCTTTCTTT	CASSRMTGYVNTEAFF
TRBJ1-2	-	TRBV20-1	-	TGCAGTGCTAGAGATGGGGGTTGGGTTTCCTTC	CSARDGGWVSF
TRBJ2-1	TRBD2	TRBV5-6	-	TGTGCCACCGCCCCCCGGGGGGGCAATGAGCAGTTCTTC	CATAPRGGNEQFF
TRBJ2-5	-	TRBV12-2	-	TGCTTAGGGAGACAGGGCGTCCGACTTCCTCAAGAGACCCAGTACTTC	CLGRQGVRLPQETQYF
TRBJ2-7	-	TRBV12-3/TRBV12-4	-	TGTGCCAGCAGTTTAGGGCTGATCTACGAGCAGTACTTC	CASSLGLIYEQYF
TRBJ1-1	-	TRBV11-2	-	TGTGCCAGCAGCTTAGGGCGGGGGGGCCAGGCTGAAGCTTTCTTT	CASSLGRGGQAEAFF
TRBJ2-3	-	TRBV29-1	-	TGCAGCCTTGGAGGGGGAATTGGCACAGATACGCAGTATTTT	CSLGGGIGTDTQYF
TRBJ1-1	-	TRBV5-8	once	TGTGCCAGCAGTCGACTGGGGTACACTGAAGCTTTCTTT	CASSRLGYTEAFF
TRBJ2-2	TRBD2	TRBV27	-	TGTGCCAGCAGTCCCCGACTAGCGGGAGGCACCGGGGAGCTGTTTTTT	CASSPRLAGGTGELFF
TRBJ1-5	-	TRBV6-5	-	TGTGCCAGCAGTTACTCGGGCGTCGGACAGCCCCAGCATTTT	CASSYSGVGQPQHF
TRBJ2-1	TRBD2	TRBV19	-	TGTGCCAGTAGTACTAGCGGGTACTCCTACAATGAGCAGTTCTTC	CASSTSGYSYNEQFF
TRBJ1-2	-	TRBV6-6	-	TGTGCCAGCAGTATAAAAGTTGGCTACACCTTC	CASSIKVGYTF
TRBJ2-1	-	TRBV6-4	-	TGTGCCAGCAGTGACGGCACTAGCCTTGAGCAGTTCTTC	CASSDGTSLEQFF
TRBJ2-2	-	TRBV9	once	TGTGCCAGCAGCGTAGGAGGAGGGCTCACCGGGGAGCTGTTTTTT	CASSVGGGLTGELFF
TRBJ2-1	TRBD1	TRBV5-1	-	TGCGCCAGCAGCTTGGGGCGACAGGGTTCCTACAATGAGCAGTTCTTC	CASSLGRQGSYNEQFF
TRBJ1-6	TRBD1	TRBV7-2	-	TGTGCCAGCAGCTTAGGACAGGGCCGTCAATATAATTCACCCCTCCACTTT	CASSLGQGRQYNSPLHF
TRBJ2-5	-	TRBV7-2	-	TGTGCCAGCAGCTTAGCGACGGAGACCCAGTACTTC	CASSLATETQYF
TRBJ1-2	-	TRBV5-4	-	TGTGCCAGCAGCTTGGCCGAGAGTGGCTACACCTTC	CASSLAESGYTF
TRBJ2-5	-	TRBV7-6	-	TGTGCCAGCAGCTTCAGCTCGGACAACCCGTACCAAGAGACCCAGTACTTC	CASSFSSDNPYQETQYF
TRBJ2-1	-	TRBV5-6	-	TGTGCCAGCAGCCTCCTGGGAGAGTCCTCCTACAATGAGCAGTTCTTC	CASSLLGESSYNEQFF
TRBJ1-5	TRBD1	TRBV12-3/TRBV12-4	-	TGTGCCAGCAGTTTACAGGGGGACCAGCCCCAGCATTTT	CASSLQGDQPQHF
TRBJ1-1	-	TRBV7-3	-	TGTGCCAGCAGCGCAAGGGGGATCACTGAAGCTTTCTTT	CASSARGITEAFF
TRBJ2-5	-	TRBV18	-	TGTGCCAGCTCCCCGGTGGGGGCGAGGGAGACCCAGTACTTC	CASSPVGARETQYF
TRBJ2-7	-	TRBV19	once	TGTGCCAGTAGTCTTACGGGACTGACAGGCTACGAGCAGTACTTC	CASSLTGLTGYEQYF
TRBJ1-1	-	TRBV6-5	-	TGTGCCAGCACAATCTCCGGGAACACTGAAGCTTTCTTT	CASTISGNTEAFF
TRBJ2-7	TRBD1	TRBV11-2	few	TGTGCCAGCAGCCCTCTGACAGGGACCTACGAGCAGTACTTC	CASSPLTGTYEQYF
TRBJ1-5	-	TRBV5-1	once	TGCGCCAGCAGCTTGGACGGGGGCGGCCAGCCCCAGCATTTT	CASSLDGGGQPQHF
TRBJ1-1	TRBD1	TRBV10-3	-	TGTGCCATCAGGGATCGAGACAGGGGTACGACTGAAGCTTTCTTT	CAIRDRDRGTTEAFF
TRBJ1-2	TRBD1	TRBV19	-	TGTGCCAGTAGTGACGCCCTCGAACAGGGGGATGGCTACACCTTC	CASSDALEQGDGYTF
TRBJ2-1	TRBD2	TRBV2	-	TGTGCCAGCAGGAGGGGGACTAGCGGGCTTAATGAGCAGTTCTTC	CASRRGTSGLNEQFF
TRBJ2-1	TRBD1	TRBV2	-	TGTGCCAGCAGCGCCACAGGGGGCTGGTACAATGAGCAGTTCTTC	CASSATGGWYNEQFF
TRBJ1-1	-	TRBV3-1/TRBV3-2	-	TGTGCCAGCAGCTACCGGAGGGGCACTGAAGCTTTCTTT	CASSYRRGTEAFF